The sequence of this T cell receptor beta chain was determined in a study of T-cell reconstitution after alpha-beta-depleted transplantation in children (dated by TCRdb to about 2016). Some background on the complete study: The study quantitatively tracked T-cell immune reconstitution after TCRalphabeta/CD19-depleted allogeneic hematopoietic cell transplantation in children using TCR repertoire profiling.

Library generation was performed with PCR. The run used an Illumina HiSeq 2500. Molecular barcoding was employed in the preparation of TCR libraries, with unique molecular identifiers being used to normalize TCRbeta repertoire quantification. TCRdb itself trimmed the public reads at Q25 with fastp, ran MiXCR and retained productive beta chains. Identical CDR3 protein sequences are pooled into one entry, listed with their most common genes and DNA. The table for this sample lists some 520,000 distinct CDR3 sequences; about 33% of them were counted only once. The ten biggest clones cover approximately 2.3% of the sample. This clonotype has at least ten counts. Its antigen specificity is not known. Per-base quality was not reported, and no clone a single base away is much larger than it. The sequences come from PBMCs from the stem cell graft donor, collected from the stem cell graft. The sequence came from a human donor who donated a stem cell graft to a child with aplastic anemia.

The nucleotides are TGTGCCAGCAGTCCCCTAGCGGGAGGGCGAAATGAGCAGTTCTTC. Protein translation: CASSPLAGGRNEQFF. The receptor chain draws on TRBV11-1 and TRBJ2-1, and TRBD2 matches 12 of the central bases. The CDR3 holds 15 amino acids from the cysteine to the phenylalanine. Only the CDR3 portion is preserved as DNA: 45 bases, with reading frame beginning at the first base. V is trimmed back by 6 bases and J by 7 bases, and the junction contains 7 bases that no gene match accounts for. CDR1 and CDR2 are read off the germline V gene (reference sequence) as SGHAT and FQDESV.